This entry features one T cell receptor (beta chain) sequence. In the original workflow: Reference gene primers were amplified, and this amplification served to estimate nucleated cell counts. TCRdb's copy holds only in-frame clones and misses some; the assay was immunoSEQ multiplex PCR. V, J and clone size reflect that table, while D and trimming were determined from the DNA. The sample has 35,000 to 55,000 clones, 70% to 85% seen once; the top ten hold more than 10%. The sample belongs to a study of blood T cell repertoires in COVID-19. Across the whole study: Whether acute or convalescent, the COVID-19 samples came from the United States, Italy and Spain. PBMCs, B-cell-depleted T cells, or T cells were the source of the cDNA or gDNA that made up the material.

The germline CDR1 and CDR2 sequences are SQVTM and ANQGSEA. The CDR3 covers 14 residues. With V trimmed by 3 bases and J by 10 bases, 13 bases remained unmatched. The rearrangement uses TRBV29-1 and TRBJ1-1, with 8 bases that match TRBD1. Sequencing was performed on peripheral blood. The TCR sequence derives from a human donor in a cohort sampled during active COVID-19. The CDR3 bases are TGCAGCGTTGATAGGCCTCCAGGGGGCACTTCAGCTTTCTTT. Translating gives CSVDRPPGGTSAFF.